A single sample gave rise to the 16 T cell receptor beta chains below, sequenced in a study of vaccination and CD4 T cells after COVID-19. The antigens for these receptors are not known. The Oncomine TCR Beta short-read assay was what sequenced the DNA obtained from cultured CD4+ T cells. From the PCR reads, TCRdb called clonotypes with MiXCR, one entry per CDR3 protein. Of more than 3,000 distinct CDR3 sequences listed, roughly 19% are singletons. Indicated treatment: approximately 9-day PBMC culture with coronavirus spike peptide pools or control peptides (ViraFEST assay). What was sequenced was CD4+ T cells from blood, cultured in vitro. The receptor set was obtained from a human donor who had recovered from COVID-19.

The chain recombines TRBV25-1 with TRBJ2-7, with no clear D. CDR3 length: 11 residues. The germline V gene encodes CDR1 MGHDK and CDR2 SYGVNS. The V gene lost 2 bases and the J gene lost 6 bases, with 5 bases spanning the gap. For the CDR3, the DNA is TGTGCCAGCAGTGAAGTGGTCGAGCAGTACTTC. Amino acid sequence: CASSEVVEQYF.

This clonotype is labeled medium-sized. The V gene is TRBV6-5, the J gene TRBJ1-6, with D hard to call. The CDR3 has 13 amino acids. V shed 1 base and J shed 7 bases, with 5 bases lying between them. Germline CDR1 MNHEY, CDR2 SVGAGI. The CDR3 protein is CASSYWRNSPLHF. The CDR3 nucleotides are TGTGCCAGCAGTTACTGGAGGAATTCACCCCTCCACTTT.

The chain is built from TRBV18 and TRBJ2-7; the D call may be TRBD1 or TRBD2 (5 bases each). V lost 5 bases and J 2 bases, leaving 10 bases between the germline ends. Germline lookup yields CDR1 KGHSH and CDR2 LQKENI. The CDR3 is 13 amino acids. DNA for the CDR3: TGTGCCAGCTCAAAGGGACCGACCTACGAGCAGTACTTC. Translating it yields CASSKGPTYEQYF.

This clonotype was seen a few times. This chain uses TRBV9 with TRBJ2-5; 10 bases map to TRBD2. J gave up 2 bases and V 2 bases, and 9 bases lay outside the gene matches. CDR3 size: 17 residues. Germline V gene lookup returns CDR1 SGDLS and CDR2 YYNGEE. In nucleotides, the CDR3 is TGTGCCAGCAGCGTGACTGTAAGCGGGGGGGGACAAGAGACCCAGTACTTC. Amino acid sequence: CASSVTVSGGGQETQYF.

Note on this clonotype: Germline is not matched at one junction end, which may reflect a read error. The chain recombines TRBV6-5 with TRBJ1-2, with D perhaps TRBD1 (5 bases). Per the germline V gene, CDR1 is MNHEY and CDR2 is SVGAGI. The CDR3 is 13 residues long. The CDR3 spells CASSYGGGYAYTF. CDR3 sequence (DNA): TGTGCCAGCAGTTACGGGGGAGGCTATGCCTACACCTTC.

There are a few counts of this clonotype. This chain uses TRBV12-3 or TRBV12-4 with TRBJ2-1; maybe TRBD1 (5 bases). CDR3 length: 14 amino acids. Trimming cost V 5 bases and J 6 bases, with 14 bases left between them. The CDR3 is CASSPGLPGNEQFF. The CDR3 coding sequence is TGTGCCAGCAGTCCAGGGCTCCCAGGCAATGAGCAGTTCTTC.

This clonotype has just a few counts. The V and J genes are TRBV6-1 and TRBJ1-5; maybe TRBD1 (5 bases). The CDR3 has 13 amino acids. The germline V gene encodes CDR1 MNHNS and CDR2 SASEGT. Trimming shortened V by 5 bases and J by 5 bases, and 10 bases separated the two germline ends. CDR3 region: CASSTGVDQPQHF. CDR3 coding DNA: TGTGCCAGCAGTACGGGGGTAGATCAGCCCCAGCATTTT.

This clonotype was found a few times. This chain uses TRBV18 with TRBJ1-2; a weak D match, TRBD1 (5 bases). Germline lookup yields CDR1 KGHSH and CDR2 LQKENI. CDR3 size: 13 residues. V lost 4 bases to trimming and J lost 5 bases, with 11 bases between them. CDR3 in amino acids: CASSLTGGYGYTF. The CDR3 nucleotides are TGTGCCAGCTCACTTACAGGAGGATATGGCTACACCTTC.

This clonotype was detected a few times. The chain carries TRBV11-3 and TRBJ2-1; D gene unclear. V was pared by 2 bases and J by 9 bases, with 8 bases between. Germline CDR1 is SGHNT and CDR2 is YENEEA. The CDR3 has 12 residues. The CDR3 sequence is CASSLPVGEQFF. The CDR3 nucleotides read TGTGCCAGCAGCTTACCTGTGGGTGAGCAGTTCTTC.

CDR3 protein: CASSDSMSWTGGLLGGYTF. DNA for the CDR3: TGTGCCAGCAGTGATTCGATGTCCTGGACAGGGGGTTTGTTGGGTGGCTACACCTTC. J is TRBJ1-2 and V is TRBV25-1, with 10 positions matching TRBD1. There are 19 residues in the CDR3. The V and J ends lost 3 bases and 7 bases, in that order; junction bases with no gene match: 20. Germline V gene lookup returns CDR1 MGHDK and CDR2 SYGVNS.

This clonotype was picked up a small number of times. The J gene is TRBJ2-2, the V gene TRBV11-2, with 7 bases fitting TRBD1. Per the germline V gene, CDR1 is SGHAT and CDR2 is FQNNGV. The CDR3 loop spans 16 amino acids. The junction had 6 bases not matched to a gene; V was cut back by 1 base and J by 4 bases. CDR3 nucleotide sequence: TGTGCCAGCAGCTTAGCCGGTAGACAGGGCACCGGGGAGCTGTTTTTT. Residues: CASSLAGRQGTGELFF.

There are a few counts of this clonotype. The chain is built from TRBV12-3 or TRBV12-4 and TRBJ2-3; no clear D gene. There are 12 residues in the CDR3. V was pared by 5 bases and J by 11 bases, with 14 bases between. CDR3 nucleotides: TGTGCCAGCAGTACTGCCACGTTCAGGCAGTATTTT. Its protein product is CASSTATFRQYF.

This clonotype turned up a few times. The rearrangement links TRBV5-4 to TRBJ2-7, with D unresolved. Germline CDR1 SGHNT, CDR2 YYREEE (reference sequence). Trimming stripped 0 bases from V and 2 bases from J, with 9 bases between. The CDR3 totals 14 residues. CDR3 in DNA: TGTGCCAGCAGCTTGGATTTGTTGACCTACGAGCAGTACTTC. It yields the protein CASSLDLLTYEQYF.

This clonotype is labeled medium-sized (0.01 to 0.1%). The chain links TRBV30 to TRBJ2-1; D gene unclear. V was pared by 1 base and J by 7 bases, with 14 bases between. CDR1 GTSNPN and CDR2 SVGIG come from the germline V gene (reference sequence). The CDR3 is 14 amino acids. CDR3 sequence reads: CAWSGAPLTNEQFF. CDR3 DNA: TGTGCCTGGAGTGGGGCCCCTCTTACAAATGAGCAGTTCTTC. The whole variable domain, filled in from reference TRBV30 and TRBJ2-1, reads SQTIHQWPATLVQPVGSPLSLECTVEGTSNPNLYWYRQAAGRGLQLLFYSVGIGQISSEVPQNLSASRPQDRQFILSSKKLLLSDSGFYLCAWSGAPLTNEQFFGPGTRLTVL.

By its share, this clonotype is medium-sized. This chain uses TRBV5-4 with TRBJ1-1, with D unresolved. Germline CDR1 is SGHNT and CDR2 is YYREEE (reference sequence). The CDR3 totals 14 residues. V was clipped by 0 bases and J by 4 bases, with 10 bases between them. CDR3 region: CASSLERAVTEAFF. CDR3 in DNA: TGTGCCAGCAGCTTGGAACGGGCCGTCACTGAAGCTTTCTTT.

The chain joins TRBV6-1 to TRBJ2-5; tentative D call: TRBD2 (6 bases). The CDR3 is made up of 13 amino acids. V lost 5 bases to trimming and J lost 5 bases, with 12 bases between them. Germline V CDR1 and CDR2: MNHNS, SASEGT. In DNA, the CDR3 is TGTGCCAGCAGTAAGGGCGGGGTTGAGACCCAGTACTTC. Protein: CASSKGGVETQYF.